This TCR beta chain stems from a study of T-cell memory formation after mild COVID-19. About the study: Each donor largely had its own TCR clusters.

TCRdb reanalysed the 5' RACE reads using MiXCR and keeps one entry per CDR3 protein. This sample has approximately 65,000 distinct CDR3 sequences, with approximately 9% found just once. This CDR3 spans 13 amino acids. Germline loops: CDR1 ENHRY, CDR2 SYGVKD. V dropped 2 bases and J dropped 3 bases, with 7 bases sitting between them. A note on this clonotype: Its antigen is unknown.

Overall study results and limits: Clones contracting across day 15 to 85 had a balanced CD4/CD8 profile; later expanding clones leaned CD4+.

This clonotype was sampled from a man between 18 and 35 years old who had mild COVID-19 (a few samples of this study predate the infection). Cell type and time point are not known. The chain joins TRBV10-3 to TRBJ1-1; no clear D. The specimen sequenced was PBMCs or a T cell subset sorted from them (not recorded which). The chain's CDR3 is CAISETSDTEAFF. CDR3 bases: TGTGCCATCAGTGAGACCTCGGACACTGAAGCTTTCTTT.